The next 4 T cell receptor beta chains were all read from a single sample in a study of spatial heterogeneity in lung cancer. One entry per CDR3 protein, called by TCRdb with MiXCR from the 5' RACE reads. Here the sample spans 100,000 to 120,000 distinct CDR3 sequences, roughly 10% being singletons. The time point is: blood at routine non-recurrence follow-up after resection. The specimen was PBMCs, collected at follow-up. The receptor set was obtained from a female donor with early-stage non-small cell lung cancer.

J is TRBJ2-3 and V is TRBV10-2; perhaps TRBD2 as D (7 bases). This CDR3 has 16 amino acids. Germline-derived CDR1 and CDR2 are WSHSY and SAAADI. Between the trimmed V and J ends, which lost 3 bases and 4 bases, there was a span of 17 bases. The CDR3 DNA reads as TGCGCCAGCAGTGACATCGCGGGGGCGGGGGCAGATACGCAGTATTTT. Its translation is CASSDIAGAGADTQYF.

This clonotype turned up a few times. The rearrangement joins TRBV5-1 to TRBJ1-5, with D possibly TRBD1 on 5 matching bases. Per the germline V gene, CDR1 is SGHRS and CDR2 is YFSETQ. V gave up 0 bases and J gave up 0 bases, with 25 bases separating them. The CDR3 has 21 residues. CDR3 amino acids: CASSLAVGDCLLVYSNQPQHF. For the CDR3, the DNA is TGCGCCAGCAGCTTGGCCGTCGGGGACTGCCTTTTGGTGTATAGCAATCAGCCCCAGCATTTT.

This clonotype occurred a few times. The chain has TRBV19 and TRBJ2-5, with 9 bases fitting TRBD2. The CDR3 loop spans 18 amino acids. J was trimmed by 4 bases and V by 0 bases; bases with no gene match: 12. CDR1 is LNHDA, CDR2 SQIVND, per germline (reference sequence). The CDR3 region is CASSIDRLAGGPGETQYF. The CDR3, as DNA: TGTGCCAGTAGTATAGATCGTTTGGCGGGAGGGCCTGGAGAGACCCAGTACTTC.

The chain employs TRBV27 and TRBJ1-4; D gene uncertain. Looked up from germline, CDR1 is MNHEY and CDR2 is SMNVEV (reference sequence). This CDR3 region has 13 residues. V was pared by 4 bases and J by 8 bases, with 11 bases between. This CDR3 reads CASSSDIGEKLFF. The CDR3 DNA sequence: TGTGCCAGCAGTTCCGATATCGGAGAAAAACTGTTTTTT.